This TCR beta chain was identified during a study of T cell responses to AZD1222 COVID-19 vaccine. About the study: It was second doses at about 4 or about 12 weeks that were pooled. Findings and limits, study-wide: Possibly, clonal diversity was underestimated; donors were largely white British and included more females.

The assay was immunoSEQ multiplex PCR, and TCRdb's table has in-frame clones only and misses some. Found here are about 120,000 clones, about nine tenths of them singletons; the top ten hold roughly 4.5%. About this clone itself: The antigen is undetermined.

In germline, CDR1 is SGHTA, CDR2 FQGNSA. Trimming cost V 4 bases and J 4 bases, with 16 bases left between them. This CDR3 region has 15 residues. This chain connects TRBV7-2 to TRBJ2-5; D remains unclear. This receptor was identified in an adult in good health. Material: peripheral blood, obtained on day 0 of AZD1222 vaccination. The CDR3 DNA sequence: TGTGCCAGCAGCTCCACGATGGCGCTGGGAGAGACCCAGTACTTC. Protein sequence: CASSSTMALGETQYF.